The rows below give T cell receptor beta chains drawn from one sample of a study of CD8 T cells in Susac syndrome. From the immunoSEQ multiplex PCR reads, TCRdb called clonotypes with MiXCR, one entry per CDR3 protein. The table lists hundreds of thousands of distinct CDR3 sequences, approximately 85% of them singletons. Sequences were obtained from CD8+ T cells from PBMCs. These receptors were collected from a human donor with multiple sclerosis. CDR3s include the opening cysteine and the closing phenylalanine or tryptophan. Fields, in order: D gene, clone size, V gene, J gene, CDR3 DNA, CDR3 protein. A D gene is named only where the DNA matches it firmly. Clone size is stated in some rows and not others, as once, few, many or a class when expanded.

TRBD1	NA	TRBV30	TRBJ1-4	TGTGCCCGGGCCCCTGGACAGGGAGCTAATGAAAAACTGTTTTTT	CARAPGQGANEKLFF
NA	NA	TRBV7-9	TRBJ2-3	TGTGCCAGCAGCCCCCGTGGGGTCAACACAGATACGCAGTATTTT	CASSPRGVNTDTQYF
NA	once	TRBV6-2/TRBV6-3	TRBJ1-2	TGTGCCAGCAGTTACGATGGCCCCGGCAGGTTCTACACCTTC	CASSYDGPGRFYTF
NA	NA	TRBV4-3	TRBJ2-5	TGCGCCAGCAGCCAAGAAGTAGGCACCCTGGGGCAAGAGACCCAGTACTTC	CASSQEVGTLGQETQYF
TRBD1	NA	TRBV7-4	TRBJ1-2	TGTGCCAGCAGCCCCCCGGGGACAGGGACCTTTGACTACACCTTC	CASSPPGTGTFDYTF
NA	once	TRBV5-8	TRBJ2-7	TGTGCCAGCAGCCGAGAAGCAGGGTTGGGGTACGAGCAGTACTTC	CASSREAGLGYEQYF
NA	once	TRBV3-1	TRBJ2-7	TGTGCCAGCAGCCAAGAACTTAGAAGTCTCTACGAGCAGTACTTC	CASSQELRSLYEQYF
TRBD2	NA	TRBV18	TRBJ2-3	TGTGCCAGCTCACCAAGCGTAGCGGGAGGAGCAGATACGCAGTATTTT	CASSPSVAGGADTQYF
TRBD1	NA	TRBV4-1	TRBJ1-2	TGCGCCAGCAGCCAAGTTTTGGGACAGCCGAATCTTAACTATGGCTACACCTTC	CASSQVLGQPNLNYGYTF
NA	NA	TRBV20-1	TRBJ2-7	TGCAGTGCCCCCGGGACCGACACCTACGAGCAGTACTTC	CSAPGTDTYEQYF
NA	NA	TRBV30	TRBJ2-7	TGTGCCTGGAGTGTATGGGGAGCCCCCTACGAGCAGTACTTC	CAWSVWGAPYEQYF
NA	NA	TRBV6-5	TRBJ2-5	TGTGCCAGCAGCCCTGCTGGGGAGACCCAGTACTTC	CASSPAGETQYF
NA	many	TRBV6-1	TRBJ2-7	TGTGCCAGCAGTTCGGGGTCCTACGAGCAGTACTTC	CASSSGSYEQYF
TRBD1	NA	TRBV5-4	TRBJ1-2	TGTGCCAGCAGCACCTTGACAGGGGACTTTTATGGCTACACCTTC	CASSTLTGDFYGYTF
NA	NA	TRBV4-2	TRBJ2-7	TGTGCCAGCAGCCAAGATGATGGGAACTCCTACGAGCAGTACTTC	CASSQDDGNSYEQYF
NA	NA	TRBV28	TRBJ2-3	TGTGCCAGCAGTTTAGGTTTTTCGGGATTTAACACAGATACGCAGTATTTT	CASSLGFSGFNTDTQYF
TRBD2	NA	TRBV11-2	TRBJ2-4	TGTGCCAGCAGCGTCAAACAGGGACTCGGACTAGCGGGAGGAGGGAACATTCAGTACTTC	CASSVKQGLGLAGGGNIQYF
NA	NA	TRBV7-2	TRBJ2-3	TGTGCCAGCAGCCCAGAAATTTCAGATACGCAGTATTTT	CASSPEISDTQYF
TRBD2	NA	TRBV28	TRBJ2-1	TGTGCCAGCAGTTCCCCGGGACTAGGGGCCTACAATGAGCAGTTCTTC	CASSSPGLGAYNEQFF
NA	NA	TRBV25-1	TRBJ2-1	TGTGCCAGCAGTCATGTGGTCGAGCAGTTCTTC	CASSHVVEQFF
NA	NA	TRBV19	TRBJ1-1	TGTGCCACCCTTACAGTGAACACTGAAGCTTTCTTT	CATLTVNTEAFF
TRBD1	NA	TRBV18	TRBJ2-7	TGTGCCAGCTCACCCGGCAGGGGGTCCCACGAGCAGTACTTC	CASSPGRGSHEQYF
NA	NA	TRBV20-1	TRBJ1-5	TGCAGTGCTAGAGATCTTACTAGCAATCAGCCCCAGCATTTT	CSARDLTSNQPQHF
TRBD1	NA	TRBV7-9	TRBJ1-2	TGTGCCAGCAGCTTAACCGGGACAGCCGACCCTGCCTATGGCTACACCTTC	CASSLTGTADPAYGYTF
TRBD2	NA	TRBV9	TRBJ2-2	TGTGCCAGCAGCGTAGCTTCCCGGGACTACATTACCGGGGAGCTGTTTTTT	CASSVASRDYITGELFF
TRBD2	once	TRBV28	TRBJ2-7	TGTGCCAGCAGTTTCGGGGATAGTCCTAGCGGGAGGGCCGATCCGGACGAGCAGTACTTC	CASSFGDSPSGRADPDEQYF
NA	NA	TRBV28	TRBJ2-2	TGTGCCAGCTATCCTTGGAATGCCGCGAACACCGGGGAGCTGTTTTTT	CASYPWNAANTGELFF
NA	NA	TRBV11-2	TRBJ2-5	TGTGCCAGCAGCTTAGGAGAGAGTAGGGGGCAAGAGACCCAGTACTTC	CASSLGESRGQETQYF
NA	NA	TRBV7-9	TRBJ2-7	TGTGCCAGCAGCTCCCCGGGACCGTCAATTTTCTCCTACGAGCAGTACTTC	CASSSPGPSIFSYEQYF
TRBD2	NA	TRBV27	TRBJ2-7	TGTGCCAGCAGTTTAGGACTAGTTTACGAGCAGTACTTC	CASSLGLVYEQYF
TRBD2	NA	TRBV27	TRBJ2-1	TGTGCCAGCAGTTTAACGGGACTAGCGGGATCCCACAATGAGCAGTTCTTC	CASSLTGLAGSHNEQFF
TRBD2	NA	TRBV27	TRBJ2-7	TGTGCCAGCAGTTCCCCTAGCGGGAGAGTCATCTACGAGCAGTACTTC	CASSSPSGRVIYEQYF
NA	NA	TRBV4-3	TRBJ1-2	TGCGCCAGCAGCCAGGATTTGACAGTCTCCCTTTATGGCTACACCTTC	CASSQDLTVSLYGYTF
NA	NA	TRBV6-2/TRBV6-3	TRBJ1-1	TGTGCCTGCAGTTACTCGATTTGGGGCAGGGCGAACACTGAAGCTTTCTTT	CACSYSIWGRANTEAFF
NA	NA	TRBV13	TRBJ1-4	TGTGCCAGCAGCTGGAATAATGAAAAACTGTTTTTT	CASSWNNEKLFF
NA	NA	TRBV15	TRBJ1-1	TGTGCCGCCGCAGGGGATGGCACTGAAGCTTTCTTT	CAAAGDGTEAFF
NA	NA	TRBV13	TRBJ1-1	TGTGCCAGCAGCTACTCGACCCAGATCCTTGGAGCTTTCTTT	CASSYSTQILGAFF
TRBD2	NA	TRBV27	TRBJ2-1	TGTGCCAGCAGTCTCCTAACCGGGACTAGCGGGAGGGACAATGAGCAGTTCTTC	CASSLLTGTSGRDNEQFF
TRBD1	NA	TRBV28	TRBJ2-5	TGTGCCAGCAGTTTTCCCGGACAGGGTGGCTCCCAAGAGACCCAGTACTTC	CASSFPGQGGSQETQYF
NA	NA	TRBV29-1	TRBJ1-2	TGCAGCGCCCTCCTACAGGGTCTCTATGGCTACACCTTC	CSALLQGLYGYTF
NA	NA	TRBV27	TRBJ2-5	TGTGCCAGCAGTTATGGGGTTTCCGAGACCCAGTACTTC	CASSYGVSETQYF
NA	few	TRBV7-2	TRBJ2-1	TGTGCCAGCAGCTTACGGAAGGGCTCTTCGTTCTACAATGAGCAGTTCTTC	CASSLRKGSSFYNEQFF
TRBD2	NA	TRBV4-3	TRBJ2-2	TGCGCCAGCAGCCAAACCCGGACTAGCGGGGCCGGGGAGCTGTTTTTT	CASSQTRTSGAGELFF
NA	NA	TRBV30	TRBJ1-2	TGTGCCTGGAGGGGCGGACGGGGGCATGGCTACACCTTC	CAWRGGRGHGYTF
TRBD2	NA	TRBV6-5	TRBJ2-2	TGTGCCAGCAGGGAGCGGGAGGCGGTCGGGGAGCTGTTTTTT	CASREREAVGELFF
NA	NA	TRBV4-1	TRBJ1-5	TGCGCCAGCAGCCAAGAGGGCGGAACGAATCAGCCCCAGCATTTT	CASSQEGGTNQPQHF